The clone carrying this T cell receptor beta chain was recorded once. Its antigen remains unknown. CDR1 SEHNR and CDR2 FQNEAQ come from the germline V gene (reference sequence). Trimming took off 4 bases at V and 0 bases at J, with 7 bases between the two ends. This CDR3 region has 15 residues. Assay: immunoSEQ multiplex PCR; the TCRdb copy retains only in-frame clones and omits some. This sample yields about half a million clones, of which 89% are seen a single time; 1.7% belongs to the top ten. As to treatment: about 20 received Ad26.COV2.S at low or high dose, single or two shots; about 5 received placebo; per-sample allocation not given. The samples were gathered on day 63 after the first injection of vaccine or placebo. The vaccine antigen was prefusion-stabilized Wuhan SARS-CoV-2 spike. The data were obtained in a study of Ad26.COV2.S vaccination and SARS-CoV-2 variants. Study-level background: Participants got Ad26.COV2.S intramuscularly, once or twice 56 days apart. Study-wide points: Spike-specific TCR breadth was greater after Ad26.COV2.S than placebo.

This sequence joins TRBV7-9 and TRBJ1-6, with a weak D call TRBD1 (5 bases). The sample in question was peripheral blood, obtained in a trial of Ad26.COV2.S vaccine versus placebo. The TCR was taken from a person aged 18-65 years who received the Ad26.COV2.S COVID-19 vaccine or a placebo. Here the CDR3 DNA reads TGTGCCAGCAGCTACCAGGGCTCCTATAATTCACCCCTCCACTTT. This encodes CASSYQGSYNSPLHF. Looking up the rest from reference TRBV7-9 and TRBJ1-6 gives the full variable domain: DTGVSQNPRHKITKRGQNVTFRCDPISEHNRLYWYRQTLGQGPEFLTYFQNEAQLEKSRLLSDRFSAERPKGSFSTLEIQRTEQGDSAMYLCASSYQGSYNSPLHFGNGTRLTVT.